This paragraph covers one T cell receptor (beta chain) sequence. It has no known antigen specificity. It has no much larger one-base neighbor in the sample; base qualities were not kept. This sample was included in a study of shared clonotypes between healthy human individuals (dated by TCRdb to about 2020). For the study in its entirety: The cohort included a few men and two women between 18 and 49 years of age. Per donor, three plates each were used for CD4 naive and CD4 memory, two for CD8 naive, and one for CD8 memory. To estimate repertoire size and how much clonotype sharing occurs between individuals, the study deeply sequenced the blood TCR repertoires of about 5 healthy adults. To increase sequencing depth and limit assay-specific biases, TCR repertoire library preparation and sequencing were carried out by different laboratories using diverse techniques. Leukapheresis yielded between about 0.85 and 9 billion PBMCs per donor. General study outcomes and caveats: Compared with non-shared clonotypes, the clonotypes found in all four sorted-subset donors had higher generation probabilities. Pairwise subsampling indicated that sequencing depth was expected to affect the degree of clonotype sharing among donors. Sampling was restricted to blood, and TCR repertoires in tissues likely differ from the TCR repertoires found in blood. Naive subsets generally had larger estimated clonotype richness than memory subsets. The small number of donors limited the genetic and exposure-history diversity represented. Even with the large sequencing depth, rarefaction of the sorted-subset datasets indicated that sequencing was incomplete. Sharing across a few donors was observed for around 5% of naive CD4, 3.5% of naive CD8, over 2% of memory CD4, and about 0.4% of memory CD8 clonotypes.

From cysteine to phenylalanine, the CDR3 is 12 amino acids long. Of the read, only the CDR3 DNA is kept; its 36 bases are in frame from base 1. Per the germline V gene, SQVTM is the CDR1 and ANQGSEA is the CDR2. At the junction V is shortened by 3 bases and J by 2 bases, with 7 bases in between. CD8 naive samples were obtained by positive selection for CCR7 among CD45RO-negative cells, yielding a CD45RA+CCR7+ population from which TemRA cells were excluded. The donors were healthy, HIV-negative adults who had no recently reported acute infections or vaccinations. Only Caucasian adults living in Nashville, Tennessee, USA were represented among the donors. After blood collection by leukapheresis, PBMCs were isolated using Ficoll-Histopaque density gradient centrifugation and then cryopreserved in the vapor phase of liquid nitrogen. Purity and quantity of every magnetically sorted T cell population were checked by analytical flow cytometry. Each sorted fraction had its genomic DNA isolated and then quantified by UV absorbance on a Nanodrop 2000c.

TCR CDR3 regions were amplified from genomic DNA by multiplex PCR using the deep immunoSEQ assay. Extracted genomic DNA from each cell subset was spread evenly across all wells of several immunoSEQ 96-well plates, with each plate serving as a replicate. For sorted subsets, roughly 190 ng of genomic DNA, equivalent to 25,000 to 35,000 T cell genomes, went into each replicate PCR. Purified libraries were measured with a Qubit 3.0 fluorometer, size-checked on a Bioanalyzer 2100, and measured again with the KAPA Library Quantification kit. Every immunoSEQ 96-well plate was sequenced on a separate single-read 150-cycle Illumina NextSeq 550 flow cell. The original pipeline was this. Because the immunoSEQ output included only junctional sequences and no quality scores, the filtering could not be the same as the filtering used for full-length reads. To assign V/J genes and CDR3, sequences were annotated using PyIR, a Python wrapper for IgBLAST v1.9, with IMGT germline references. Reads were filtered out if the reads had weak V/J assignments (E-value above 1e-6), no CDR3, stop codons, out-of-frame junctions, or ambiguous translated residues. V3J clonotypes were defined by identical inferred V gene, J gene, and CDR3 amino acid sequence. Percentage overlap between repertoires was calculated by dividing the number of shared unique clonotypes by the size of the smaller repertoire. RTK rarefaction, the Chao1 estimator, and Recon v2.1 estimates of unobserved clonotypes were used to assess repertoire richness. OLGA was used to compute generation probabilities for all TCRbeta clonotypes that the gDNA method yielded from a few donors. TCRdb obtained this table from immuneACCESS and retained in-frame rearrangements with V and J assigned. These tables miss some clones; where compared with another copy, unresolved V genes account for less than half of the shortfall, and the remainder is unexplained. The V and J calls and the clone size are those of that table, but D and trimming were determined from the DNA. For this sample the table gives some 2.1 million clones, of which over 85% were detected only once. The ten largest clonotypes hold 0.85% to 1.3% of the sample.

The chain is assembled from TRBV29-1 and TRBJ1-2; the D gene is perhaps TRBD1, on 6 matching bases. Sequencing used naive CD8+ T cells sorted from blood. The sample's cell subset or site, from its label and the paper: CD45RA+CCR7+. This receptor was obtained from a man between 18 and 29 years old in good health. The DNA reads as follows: TGCAGCGTTGACGACAGGAACTATGGCTACACCTTC. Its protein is CSVDDRNYGYTF.